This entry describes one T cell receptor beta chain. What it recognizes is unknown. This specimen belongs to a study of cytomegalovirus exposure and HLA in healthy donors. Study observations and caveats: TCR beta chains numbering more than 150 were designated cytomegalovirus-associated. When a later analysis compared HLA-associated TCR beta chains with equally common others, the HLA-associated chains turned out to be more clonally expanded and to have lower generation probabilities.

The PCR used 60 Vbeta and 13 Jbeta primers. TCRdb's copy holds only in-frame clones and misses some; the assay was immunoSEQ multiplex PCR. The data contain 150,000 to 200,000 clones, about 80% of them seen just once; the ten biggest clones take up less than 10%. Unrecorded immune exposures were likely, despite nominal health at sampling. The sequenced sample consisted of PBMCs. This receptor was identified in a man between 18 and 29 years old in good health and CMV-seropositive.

CDR3 in amino acids: CASSPPGGGQETQYF. The DNA for the CDR3 is TGTGCCAGCAGCCCGCCCGGTGGGGGGCAAGAGACCCAGTACTTC. This chain joins TRBV2 and TRBJ2-5; perhaps TRBD2 as D (6 bases). V lost 6 bases, J lost 2 bases, and 16 bases lay in between. Germline CDR1 and CDR2: SNHLY and FYNNEI. This CDR3 comprises 15 residues.